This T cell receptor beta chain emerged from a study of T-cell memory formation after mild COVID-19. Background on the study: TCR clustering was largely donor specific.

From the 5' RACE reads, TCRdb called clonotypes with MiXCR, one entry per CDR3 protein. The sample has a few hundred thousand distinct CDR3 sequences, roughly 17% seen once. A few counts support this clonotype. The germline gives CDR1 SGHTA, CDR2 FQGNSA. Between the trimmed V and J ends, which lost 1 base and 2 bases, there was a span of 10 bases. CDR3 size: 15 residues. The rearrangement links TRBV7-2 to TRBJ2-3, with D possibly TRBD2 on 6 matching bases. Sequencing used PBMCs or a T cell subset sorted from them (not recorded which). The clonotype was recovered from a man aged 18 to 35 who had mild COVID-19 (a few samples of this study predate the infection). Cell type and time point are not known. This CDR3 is CASSLVGGPTDTQYF. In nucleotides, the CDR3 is TGTGCCAGCAGCTTAGTCGGGGGACCCACAGATACGCAGTATTTT.